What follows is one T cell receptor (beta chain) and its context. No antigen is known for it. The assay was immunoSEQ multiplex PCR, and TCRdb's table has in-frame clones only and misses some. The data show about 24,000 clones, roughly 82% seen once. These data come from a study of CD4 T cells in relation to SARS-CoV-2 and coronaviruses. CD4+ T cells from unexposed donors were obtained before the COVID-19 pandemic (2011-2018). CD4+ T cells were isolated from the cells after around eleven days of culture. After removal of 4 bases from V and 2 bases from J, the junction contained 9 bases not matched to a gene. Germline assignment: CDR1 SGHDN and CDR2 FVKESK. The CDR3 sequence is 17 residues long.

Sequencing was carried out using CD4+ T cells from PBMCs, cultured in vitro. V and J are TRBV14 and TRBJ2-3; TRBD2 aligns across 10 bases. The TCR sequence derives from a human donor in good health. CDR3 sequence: CASSRAGTSAITDTQYF. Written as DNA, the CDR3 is TGTGCCAGCAGCCGCGCAGGGACTAGCGCAATCACAGATACGCAGTATTTT.